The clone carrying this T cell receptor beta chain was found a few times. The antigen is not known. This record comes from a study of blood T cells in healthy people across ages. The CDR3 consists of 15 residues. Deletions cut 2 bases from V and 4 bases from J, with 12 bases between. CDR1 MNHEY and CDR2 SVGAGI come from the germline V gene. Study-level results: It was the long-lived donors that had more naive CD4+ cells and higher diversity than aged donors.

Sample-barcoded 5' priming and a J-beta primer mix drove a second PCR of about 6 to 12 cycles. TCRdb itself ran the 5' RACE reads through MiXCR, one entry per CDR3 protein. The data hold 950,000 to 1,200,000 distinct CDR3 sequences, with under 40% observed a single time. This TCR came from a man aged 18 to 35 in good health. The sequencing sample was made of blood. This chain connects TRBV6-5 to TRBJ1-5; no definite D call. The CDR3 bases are TGTGCCAGCAGTTACACGCGGACGGCGAATCAGCCCCAGCATTTT. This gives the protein CASSYTRTANQPQHF.